This T cell receptor (beta chain) was captured in a study of shared clonotypes between healthy human individuals. Background on the study: Contributing individuals were a couple of females and a few males aged 18 to 49.

The sample holds one count of this clone. Antigen: not known. Within Nashville, Tennessee resided all donors, each a Caucasian adult. Study-level results: In a few donors, approximately 5% of naive CD4 clonotypes appeared in common.

Clones were sequenced by immunoSEQ multiplex PCR, and TCRdb holds only the in-frame ones, with some missing. The profile shows 2 million to 3 million clones, roughly 93% of them singletons. This CDR3 is built from 15 residues. The V gene lost 0 bases and the J gene lost 2 bases, with 12 bases spanning the gap. Germline V gene sequence: CDR1 SGHRS, CDR2 YFSETQ. Sequences were obtained from naive CD4+ T cells from PBMCs. Stated subset: CD45RA+ positively selected. V is TRBV5-1 and J is TRBJ2-7, with a tentative D call TRBD1 (6 bases). The TCR sequence derives from a man younger than 35 in good health. Some clones in this sample may be carry-over from other donors' samples. CDR3 residues: CASSLGQVRTYEQYF. In DNA, the CDR3 is TGCGCCAGCAGCTTGGGACAGGTGAGAACCTACGAGCAGTACTTC.